This TCR beta chain was identified during a study of T cell changes during pregnancy in multiple sclerosis. Clones were sequenced by immunoSEQ multiplex PCR, and TCRdb holds only the in-frame ones, with some missing. The table includes fewer than 110,000 clones, roughly 92% detected once. The CDR3 runs to 17 residues. The V gene's germline CDR1 is SGHVS and CDR2 FQNEAQ. Trimming stripped 1 base from V and 2 bases from J, with 17 bases between. Specimen: peripheral blood, collected after pregnancy. This TCR was recovered from a female donor with multiple sclerosis, enrolled in a pregnancy study. This chain joins TRBV7-8 and TRBJ1-2; a weak D match, TRBD1 (5 bases). The CDR3 nucleotides read TGTGCCAGCAGCTTAGTAGTTGTGGGGACTAAAAACTATGGCTACACCTTC. This codes for CASSLVVVGTKNYGYTF.